Sequencing of this TCR beta chain was carried out in a study of Ad26.COV2.S vaccination and SARS-CoV-2 variants. Study context: Donor had been placed in the Ad26.COV2.S arm of the COV1001 trial.

V shed 3 bases and J shed 0 bases, with 9 bases lying between them. Germline CDR1 SGHRS, CDR2 YFSETQ. This CDR3 comprises 14 residues. In regard to this clone: The antigen is unknown.

Notes on the study in general: Substantial post-vaccination breadth of spike-specific CD8+ and CD4+ T cell responses was reported.

Treatment specified: around 19 received Ad26.COV2.S at low or high dose, single or two shots; 5 received placebo; per-sample allocation not given. Samples analyzed were those drawn on day 63 after the first vaccine or placebo injection. As its vector, the vaccine had Ad26, which expressed Wuhan-strain SARS-CoV-2 spike. Using immunoSEQ multiplex PCR, the repertoire was profiled, and TCRdb retains in-frame clones only, with some absent. The data show some 250,000 clones, roughly 90% seen once. This specimen was peripheral blood, taken in a trial of Ad26.COV2.S vaccine versus placebo. The chain links TRBV5-1 to TRBJ2-5; the D is unclear. The sequence was obtained from a person aged 18-60 years who received the Ad26.COV2.S COVID-19 vaccine or a placebo. Written as DNA, the CDR3 is TGCGCCAGCAGCTCCACAGCGTACCAAGAGACCCAGTACTTC. It translates to CASSSTAYQETQYF.